This TCR beta chain emerged from a study of long-term antiretroviral therapy in people with HIV. Sequencing used immunoSEQ v3.0 at survey level. The data were produced by immunoSEQ multiplex PCR, yet TCRdb's version contains in-frame clones alone and is incomplete. The data show about 48,000 clones, around four fifths seen once. CDR3 length: 14 residues. Germline-derived CDR1 and CDR2 are MNHEY and SMNVEV (reference sequence). V was pared by 5 bases and J by 5 bases, with 15 bases between. Only a few counts were recorded for this clone. This chain joins TRBV27 and TRBJ1-1; possibly TRBD1 for D (6 bases). Source: unsorted PBMCs, taken 0.8 years after starting antiretroviral therapy. This receptor was identified in a woman between 18 and 30 years old with HIV. The DNA of the CDR3 is TGTGCCAGCAGTCCCGCGTGGGGGCTAACTGAAGCTTTCTTT. Protein product: CASSPAWGLTEAFF.